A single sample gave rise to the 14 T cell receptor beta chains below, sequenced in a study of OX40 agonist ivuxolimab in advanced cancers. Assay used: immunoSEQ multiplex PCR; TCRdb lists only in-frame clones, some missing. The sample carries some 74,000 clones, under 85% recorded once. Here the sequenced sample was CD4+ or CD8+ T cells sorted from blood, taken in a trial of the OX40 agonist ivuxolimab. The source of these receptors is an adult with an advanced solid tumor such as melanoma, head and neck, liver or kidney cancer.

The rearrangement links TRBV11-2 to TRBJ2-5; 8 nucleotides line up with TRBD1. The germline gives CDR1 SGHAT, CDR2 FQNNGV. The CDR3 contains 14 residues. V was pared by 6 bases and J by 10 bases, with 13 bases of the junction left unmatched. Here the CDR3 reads CASSHSSRGLDQYF. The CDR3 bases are TGTGCCAGCAGTCATAGCTCCAGGGGGCTAGACCAGTACTTC.

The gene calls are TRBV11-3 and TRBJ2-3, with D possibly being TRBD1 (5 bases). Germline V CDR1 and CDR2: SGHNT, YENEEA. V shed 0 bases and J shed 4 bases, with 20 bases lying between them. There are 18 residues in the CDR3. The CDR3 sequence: CASSLDSSFRGGSDTQYF. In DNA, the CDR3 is TGTGCCAGCAGCTTAGATTCCTCTTTTAGGGGCGGATCAGATACGCAGTATTTT.

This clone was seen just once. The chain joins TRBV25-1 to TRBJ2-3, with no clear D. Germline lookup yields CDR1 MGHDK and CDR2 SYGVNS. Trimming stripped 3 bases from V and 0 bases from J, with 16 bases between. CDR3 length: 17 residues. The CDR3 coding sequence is TGTGCCAGCAGTGACTTCGTTGGTTTTTCTAGCACAGATACGCAGTATTTT. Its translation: CASSDFVGFSSTDTQYF.

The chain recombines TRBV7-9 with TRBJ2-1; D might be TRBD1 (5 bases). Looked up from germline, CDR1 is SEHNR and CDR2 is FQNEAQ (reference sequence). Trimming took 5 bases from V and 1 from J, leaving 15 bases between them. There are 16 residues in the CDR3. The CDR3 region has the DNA TGTGCCAGCAGCCCCAAGGGGCACAAATCCTACAATGAGCAGTTCTTC. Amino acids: CASSPKGHKSYNEQFF.

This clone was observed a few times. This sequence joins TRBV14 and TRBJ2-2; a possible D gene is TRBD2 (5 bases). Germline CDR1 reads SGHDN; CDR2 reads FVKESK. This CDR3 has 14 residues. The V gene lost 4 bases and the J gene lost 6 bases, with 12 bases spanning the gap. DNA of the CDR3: TGTGCCAGCAGCCCAAGCCGGGATTCCGGGGAGCTGTTTTTT. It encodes CASSPSRDSGELFF.

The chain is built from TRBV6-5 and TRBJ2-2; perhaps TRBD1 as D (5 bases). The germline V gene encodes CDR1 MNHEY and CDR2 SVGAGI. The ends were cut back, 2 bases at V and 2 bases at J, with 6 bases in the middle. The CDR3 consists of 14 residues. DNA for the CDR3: TGTGCCAGCAGTTACGGGGCAAACACCGGGGAGCTGTTTTTT. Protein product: CASSYGANTGELFF.

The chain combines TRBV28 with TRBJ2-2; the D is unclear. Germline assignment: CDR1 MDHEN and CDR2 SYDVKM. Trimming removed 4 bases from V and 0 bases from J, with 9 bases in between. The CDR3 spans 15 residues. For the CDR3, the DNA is TGTGCCAGCAGTTGGCCTCAACCGAACACCGGGGAGCTGTTTTTT. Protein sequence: CASSWPQPNTGELFF.

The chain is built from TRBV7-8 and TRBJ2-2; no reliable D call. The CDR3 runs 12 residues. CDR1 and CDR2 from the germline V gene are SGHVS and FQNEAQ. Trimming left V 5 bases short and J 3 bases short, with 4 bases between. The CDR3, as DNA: TGTGCCAGCAGCGGTTACACCGGGGAGCTGTTTTTT. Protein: CASSGYTGELFF.

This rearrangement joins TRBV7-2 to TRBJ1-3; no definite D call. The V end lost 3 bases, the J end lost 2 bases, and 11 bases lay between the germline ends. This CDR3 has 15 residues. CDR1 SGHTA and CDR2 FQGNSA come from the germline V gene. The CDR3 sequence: CASSLLGSAGNTIYF. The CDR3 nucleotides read TGTGCCAGCAGCTTGTTAGGGTCTGCTGGAAACACCATATATTTT. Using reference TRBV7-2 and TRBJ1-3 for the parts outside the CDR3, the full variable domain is GAGVSQSPSNKVTEKGKDVELRCDPISGHTALYWYRQSLGQGLEFLIYFQGNSAPDKSGLPSDRFSAERTGGSVSTLTIQRTQQEDSAVYLCASSLLGSAGNTIYFGEGSWLTVV.

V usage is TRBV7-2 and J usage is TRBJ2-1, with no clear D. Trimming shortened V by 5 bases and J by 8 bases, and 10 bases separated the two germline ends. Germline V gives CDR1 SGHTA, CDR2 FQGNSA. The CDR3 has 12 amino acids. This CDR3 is CASSQIFDEQFF. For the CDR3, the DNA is TGTGCCAGCAGCCAGATTTTCGATGAGCAGTTCTTC.

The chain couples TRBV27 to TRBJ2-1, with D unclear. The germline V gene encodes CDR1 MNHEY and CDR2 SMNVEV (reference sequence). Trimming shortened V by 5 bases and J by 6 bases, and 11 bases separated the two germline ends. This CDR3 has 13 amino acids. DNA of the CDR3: TGTGCCAGCAGTCCTCCCGGACCCAATGAGCAGTTCTTC. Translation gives CASSPPGPNEQFF.

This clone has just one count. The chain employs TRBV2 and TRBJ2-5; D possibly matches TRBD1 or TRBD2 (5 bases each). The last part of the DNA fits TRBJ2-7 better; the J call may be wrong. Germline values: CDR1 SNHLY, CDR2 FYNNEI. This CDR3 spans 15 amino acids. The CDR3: CASSVRKGETYEQYF. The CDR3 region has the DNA TGTGCCAGCAGTGTGAGGAAAGGGGAGACGTACGAGCAGTACTTC.

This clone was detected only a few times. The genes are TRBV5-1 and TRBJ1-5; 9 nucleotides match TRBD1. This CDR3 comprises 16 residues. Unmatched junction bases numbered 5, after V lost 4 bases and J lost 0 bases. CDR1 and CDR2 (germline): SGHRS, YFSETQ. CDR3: CASSPPDRGSNQPQHF. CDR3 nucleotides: TGCGCCAGCAGCCCCCCGGACAGGGGTAGCAATCAGCCCCAGCATTTT.

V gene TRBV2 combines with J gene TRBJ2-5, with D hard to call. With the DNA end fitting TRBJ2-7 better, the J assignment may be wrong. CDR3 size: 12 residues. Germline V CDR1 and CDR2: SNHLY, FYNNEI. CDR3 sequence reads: CASQKGPYEQYF. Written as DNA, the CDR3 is TGTGCCAGCCAAAAGGGCCCCTACGAGCAGTACTTC.